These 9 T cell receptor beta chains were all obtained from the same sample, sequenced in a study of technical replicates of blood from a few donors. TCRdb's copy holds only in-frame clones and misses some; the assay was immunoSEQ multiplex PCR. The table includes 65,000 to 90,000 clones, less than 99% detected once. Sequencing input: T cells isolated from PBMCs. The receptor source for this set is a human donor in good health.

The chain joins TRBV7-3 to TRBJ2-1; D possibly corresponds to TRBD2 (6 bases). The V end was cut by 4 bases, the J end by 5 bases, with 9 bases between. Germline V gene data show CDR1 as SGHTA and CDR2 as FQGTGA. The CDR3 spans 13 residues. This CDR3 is CASSSGLHNEQFF. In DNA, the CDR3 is TGTGCCAGCAGCTCGGGACTTCACAATGAGCAGTTCTTC. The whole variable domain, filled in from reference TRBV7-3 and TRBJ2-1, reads GAGVSQTPSNKVTEKGKYVELRCDPISGHTALYWYRQSLGQGPEFLIYFQGTGAADDSGLPNDRFFAVRPEGSVSTLKIQRTERGDSAVYLCASSSGLHNEQFFGPGTRLTVL.

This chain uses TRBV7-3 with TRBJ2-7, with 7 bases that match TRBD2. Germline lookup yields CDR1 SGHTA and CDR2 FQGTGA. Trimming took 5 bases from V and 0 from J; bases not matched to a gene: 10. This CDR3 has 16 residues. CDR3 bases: TGTGCCAGCAGCCGGGTCTCTGGCGGGAGCTCCTACGAGCAGTACTTC. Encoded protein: CASSRVSGGSSYEQYF. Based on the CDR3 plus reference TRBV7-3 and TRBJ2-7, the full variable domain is GAGVSQTPSNKVTEKGKYVELRCDPISGHTALYWYRQSLGQGPEFLIYFQGTGAADDSGLPNDRFFAVRPEGSVSTLKIQRTERGDSAVYLCASSRVSGGSSYEQYFGPGTRLTVT.

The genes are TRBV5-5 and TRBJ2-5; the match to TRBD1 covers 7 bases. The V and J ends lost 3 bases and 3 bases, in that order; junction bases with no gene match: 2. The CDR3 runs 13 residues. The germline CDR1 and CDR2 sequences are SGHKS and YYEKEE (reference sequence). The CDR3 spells CASSWQGEETQYF. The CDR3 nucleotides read TGTGCCAGCAGCTGGCAGGGGGAAGAGACCCAGTACTTC.

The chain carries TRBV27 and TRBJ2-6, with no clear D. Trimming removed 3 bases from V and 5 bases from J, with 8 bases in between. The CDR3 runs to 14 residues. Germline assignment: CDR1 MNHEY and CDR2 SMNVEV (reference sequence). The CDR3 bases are TGTGCCAGCAGTTTGGGCAACTGGGCCAACGTCCTGACTTTC. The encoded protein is CASSLGNWANVLTF.

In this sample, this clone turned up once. CDR3 in amino acids: CASSVSANYGYTF. Written as DNA, the CDR3 is TGTGCCAGCAGTGTATCAGCTAACTATGGCTACACCTTC. This chain uses TRBV6-1 with TRBJ1-2; D is ambiguous. V lost 4 bases, J lost 0 bases, and 6 bases lay in between. This CDR3 contains 13 residues. Germline values: CDR1 MNHNS, CDR2 SASEGT.

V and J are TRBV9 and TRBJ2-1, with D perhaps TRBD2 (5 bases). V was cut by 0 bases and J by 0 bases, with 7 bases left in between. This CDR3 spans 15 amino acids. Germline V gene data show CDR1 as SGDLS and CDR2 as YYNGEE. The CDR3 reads CASSVDTSSYNEQFF. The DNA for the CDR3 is TGTGCCAGCAGCGTAGATACTAGCTCCTACAATGAGCAGTTCTTC.

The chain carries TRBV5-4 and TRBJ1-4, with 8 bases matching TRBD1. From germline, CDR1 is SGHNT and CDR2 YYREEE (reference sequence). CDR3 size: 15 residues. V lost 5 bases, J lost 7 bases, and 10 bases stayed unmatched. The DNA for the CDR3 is TGTGCCAGCAGTCACGGACAGGGAGCAGGTGAAAAACTGTTTTTT. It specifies CASSHGQGAGEKLFF.

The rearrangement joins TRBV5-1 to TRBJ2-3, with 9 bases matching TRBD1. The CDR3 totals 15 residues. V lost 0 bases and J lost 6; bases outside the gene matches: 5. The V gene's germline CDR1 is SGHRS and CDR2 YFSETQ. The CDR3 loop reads CASSLGAGTGDTQYF. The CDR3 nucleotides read TGCGCCAGCAGCTTGGGGGCAGGGACAGGGGATACGCAGTATTTT.

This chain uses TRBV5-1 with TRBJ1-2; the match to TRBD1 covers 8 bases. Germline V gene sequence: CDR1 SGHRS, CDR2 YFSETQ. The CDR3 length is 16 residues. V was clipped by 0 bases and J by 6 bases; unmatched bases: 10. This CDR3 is CASSLAPGQDSNGYTF. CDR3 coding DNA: TGCGCCAGCAGCTTGGCCCCGGGACAGGATTCCAATGGCTACACCTTC.